These 32 T cell receptor beta chains were all obtained from the same sample, sequenced in a study of patients and donors after allogeneic stem cell transplantation. TCRdb re-called the RT-PCR reads through MiXCR, storing one row per CDR3 protein. The profile shows about 960,000 distinct CDR3 sequences, around 17% of them singletons. The specimen sequenced was blood, either unsorted or a sorted T cell fraction (not recorded which). Receptors were obtained from a human donor who was either an allogeneic HSCT recipient or a stem cell or donor lymphocyte infusion donor (not recorded which). It is not recorded whose cells these are; they may come from a transplant donor.

The chain is built from TRBV21-1 and TRBJ2-1; the table's D call TRBD1 went unverified against the DNA. TRBV21-1 is a pseudogene. This CDR3 comprises 16 residues. This chain's CDR3 is CASSKTGSLSYNEQFF. The CDR3 DNA follows: TGTGCCAGCAGCAAAACCGGGAGCCTGTCCTACAATGAGCAGTTCTTC.

This clonotype was counted at least ten times. The J gene is TRBJ1-2, the V gene TRBV24-1; TRBD1 matches at 8 bases. The CDR3 contains 15 residues. After removal of 3 bases from V and 7 bases from J, the junction contained 9 bases not matched to a gene. Germline assignment: CDR1 KGHDR and CDR2 SFDVKD. CDR3 region: CATSDPGQGTAGYTF. CDR3 DNA: TGTGCCACCAGTGATCCCGGACAGGGTACCGCTGGCTACACCTTC.

This clonotype was seen a few times. The chain recombines TRBV4-3 with TRBJ1-1; D remains ambiguous. Germline V gene sequence: CDR1 LGHNA, CDR2 YSLEER. V was pared by 3 bases and J by 1 base, with 12 bases between. CDR3 length: 15 amino acids. As DNA, the CDR3 is TGCGCCAGCAGCCAGTATCTAGTATCGAACACTGAAGCTTTCTTT. This gives the protein CASSQYLVSNTEAFF.

This clonotype showed up just a few times. This rearrangement joins TRBV9 to TRBJ1-1; D may be TRBD1 (5 bases). This CDR3 is 15 amino acids long. The V end was cut by 0 bases, the J end by 0 bases, with 9 bases between. The germline CDR1 and CDR2 sequences are SGDLS and YYNGEE. Written as DNA, the CDR3 is TGTGCCAGCAGCGTAGACCAGGGCCTGAACACTGAAGCTTTCTTT. This sequence encodes CASSVDQGLNTEAFF.

This clonotype has only a few counts. This chain connects TRBV5-1 to TRBJ2-1; 12 nucleotides align to TRBD2. Germline V CDR1 and CDR2: SGHRS, YFSETQ. The CDR3 loop spans 14 amino acids. After removal of 4 bases from V and 7 bases from J, the junction contained 3 bases not matched to a gene. As DNA, the CDR3 is TGCGCCAGCAGCACGGGGACTAGCGGGAATGAGCAGTTCTTC. Protein: CASSTGTSGNEQFF.

The sample holds a few counts of this clonotype. The chain combines TRBV5-1 with TRBJ1-1, with TRBD1 identical over 11 bases. The CDR3 is 15 residues long. The junction had 5 bases not matched to a gene; V was cut back by 3 bases and J by 4 bases. Germline V gene sequence: CDR1 SGHRS, CDR2 YFSETQ. CDR3 loop: CASSWTGGLGTEAFF. The CDR3 DNA sequence: TGCGCCAGCAGCTGGACAGGGGGCCTCGGCACTGAAGCTTTCTTT.

V usage is TRBV5-1 and J usage is TRBJ2-7; D may be TRBD1 (6 bases). Trimming stripped 2 bases from V and 3 bases from J, with 9 bases between. In germline, CDR1 is SGHRS, CDR2 YFSETQ. The CDR3 length is 13 residues. The CDR3 spells CASSFDRNYEQYF. The CDR3 DNA reads TGCGCCAGCAGCTTCGACAGGAACTACGAGCAGTACTTC.

This clonotype has a handful of counts. The chain employs TRBV5-1 and TRBJ2-4; the match to TRBD1 covers 12 bases. The germline gives CDR1 SGHRS, CDR2 YFSETQ. This CDR3 comprises 19 residues. The J segment lost 7 bases and the V segment lost 1 base, leaving 15 bases of the junction unmatched. The chain's CDR3 is CASSLRGQGAGRDENIQYF. CDR3 nucleotide sequence: TGCGCCAGCAGCTTGAGGGGACAGGGGGCAGGGAGAGATGAGAACATTCAGTACTTC. Combining the CDR3 with reference TRBV5-1 and TRBJ2-4 gives the whole variable domain KAGVTQTPRYLIKTRGQQVTLSCSPISGHRSVSWYQQTPGQGLQFLFEYFSETQRNKGNFPGRFSGRQFSNSRSEMNVSTLELGDSALYLCASSLRGQGAGRDENIQYFGAGTRLSVL.

This clonotype was observed many times. V and J are TRBV5-1 and TRBJ2-5, with D tentatively TRBD1 (6 bases). CDR3 size: 15 residues. Germline V gene data show CDR1 as SGHRS and CDR2 as YFSETQ. The ends were cut back, 4 bases at V and 5 bases at J, with 18 bases in the middle. CDR3 nucleotides: TGCGCCAGCAGCCCCCGGGACAAATCGGATGAGACCCAGTACTTC. This sequence encodes CASSPRDKSDETQYF.

The rearrangement joins TRBV30 to TRBJ2-7; 7 nucleotides match TRBD2. CDR3 length equals 14 residues. Germline CDR1 reads GTSNPN; CDR2 reads SVGIG (reference sequence). With 1 base clipped from V and 4 bases from J, the junction kept 7 bases outside the gene matches. CDR3: CAWSGLAESYEQYF. The CDR3 region has the DNA TGTGCCTGGAGTGGGCTAGCGGAGTCATACGAGCAGTACTTC.

This clonotype occurred a few times. The V gene is TRBV20-1, the J gene TRBJ2-1; the D gene is possibly TRBD1 (6 bases). Trimming took off 3 bases at V and 4 bases at J, with 13 bases between the two ends. The CDR3 consists of 14 residues. Germline CDR1 reads DFQATT; CDR2 reads SNEGSKA (reference sequence). CDR3 in DNA: TGCAGTGCTAGGAGCCAGGGGCGGTACAATGAGCAGTTCTTC. Amino acids: CSARSQGRYNEQFF.

This clonotype showed up just a few times. The CDR3 DNA sequence: TGCAGTGCTAGAGGGGATTTCAGCTCCTACAATGAGCAGTTCTTC. Its protein product is CSARGDFSSYNEQFF. The rearrangement links TRBV20-1 to TRBJ2-1, with unresolved D. CDR3 length equals 15 residues. V lost 1 base to trimming and J lost 0 bases, with 10 bases between them. Germline assignment: CDR1 DFQATT and CDR2 SNEGSKA (reference sequence).

This CDR3 is CASSHGVMSSYEQYF. CDR3 nucleotide sequence: TGTGCCAGCAGCCACGGGGTGATGAGCTCCTACGAGCAGTACTTC. This sequence joins TRBV3-1 and TRBJ2-7, with D possibly being TRBD2 (5 bases). Germline V gives CDR1 LGHDT, CDR2 YNNKEL (reference sequence). The V gene lost 3 bases and the J gene lost 0 bases, with 12 bases spanning the gap. The CDR3 contains 15 residues.

This clonotype was observed a few times. The CDR3 sequence: CASSQGQVYNEQFF. The CDR3 bases are TGTGCCAGCAGCCAAGGGCAGGTATACAATGAGCAGTTCTTC. V is TRBV3-1 and J is TRBJ2-1, with unresolved D. The CDR3 spans 14 residues. V was shortened by 1 base and J by 4 bases, with 8 bases between the two germline ends. Germline-derived CDR1 and CDR2 are LGHDT and YNNKEL (reference sequence).

In DNA form, the CDR3 reads TGTGCCAGCAGCCCGAGCCTGGGTGTGTCAGGGGATGGCTACACCTTC. This gives the protein CASSPSLGVSGDGYTF. The rearrangement uses TRBV9 and TRBJ1-2; TRBD1 might be the D (6 bases). With 4 bases removed from V and 6 bases from J, the gap between germline ends came to 22 bases. This CDR3 has 16 residues. CDR1 SGDLS and CDR2 YYNGEE come from the germline V gene.

The V call is TRBV3-1, the J call TRBJ2-5; D unresolved. This CDR3 has 15 residues. V was shortened by 3 bases and J by 2 bases, with 13 bases between the two germline ends. Germline CDR1 is LGHDT and CDR2 is YNNKEL (reference sequence). The CDR3 region is CASSHASDPQETQYF. The DNA for the CDR3 is TGTGCCAGCAGCCACGCATCTGACCCTCAAGAGACCCAGTACTTC.

In its sample, this clonotype was seen a few times. V usage is TRBV12-3 or TRBV12-4 and J usage is TRBJ1-1, with D hard to call. CDR3 length equals 12 residues. The ends were cut back, 4 bases at V and 6 bases at J, with 9 bases in the middle. The DNA of the CDR3 is TGTGCCAGCAGTTCGTCGAGGCCTGAAGCTTTCTTT. Translating gives CASSSSRPEAFF.

This clonotype came up a few times. The CDR3 coding sequence is TGCGCCAGCAGCTTTGCGGGGGCTGGAAACTATGGCTACACCTTC. Translation gives CASSFAGAGNYGYTF. The V and J genes are TRBV5-1 and TRBJ1-2, with a tentative D call TRBD1 (6 bases). Germline-derived CDR1 and CDR2 are SGHRS and YFSETQ. The CDR3 sequence is 15 residues long. V lost 2 bases, J lost 2 bases, and 13 bases lay in between.

This clonotype was seen more than once but under ten times. V usage is TRBV20-1 and J usage is TRBJ2-1; D is unclear. V was trimmed by 5 bases and J by 9 bases, leaving 20 bases between them. This CDR3 is built from 14 residues. In germline, CDR1 is DFQATT, CDR2 SNEGSKA (reference sequence). The chain's CDR3 is CSARTLPSSTEQFF. The CDR3 bases are TGCAGTGCTCGCACCCTACCCTCGAGCACTGAGCAGTTCTTC.

The sample holds many counts of this clonotype. This chain links TRBV12-3 or TRBV12-4 with TRBJ2-2; perhaps D is TRBD1 or TRBD2 (5 bases each). The germline V and J ends were trimmed by 9 bases and 3 bases, with 14 bases remaining between them. This CDR3 has 14 amino acids. The CDR3: CARGTDGDTGELFF. The CDR3 DNA is TGTGCCAGGGGGACGGACGGGGACACCGGGGAGCTGTTTTTT.

V gene TRBV5-4 combines with J gene TRBJ2-7, with 7 bases identical to TRBD1. The germline CDR1 and CDR2 sequences are SGHNT and YYREEE (reference sequence). The V segment lost 7 bases and the J segment 2 bases; nucleotides outside the gene matches: 12. The CDR3 contains 15 residues. CDR3 residues: CASSTEGARTYEQYF. In DNA, the CDR3 is TGTGCCAGCTCTACCGAGGGGGCCCGAACCTACGAGCAGTACTTC.

This clonotype was seen only a few times. The chain uses TRBV4-1 and TRBJ2-7, with a weak D call TRBD2 (7 bases). The CDR3 runs to 15 residues. Germline V gene lookup returns CDR1 MGHRA and CDR2 YSYEKL. The V gene lost 2 bases and the J gene lost 3 bases, with 14 bases spanning the gap. The chain's CDR3 is CASSQLGGASYEQYF. The CDR3, as DNA: TGCGCCAGCAGCCAACTGGGGGGGGCTAGCTACGAGCAGTACTTC.

This clonotype has ten or more counts. The V and J genes are TRBV12-3 or TRBV12-4 and TRBJ2-7; D remains unclear. This CDR3 comprises 12 residues. Trimming took off 3 bases at V and 2 bases at J, with 5 bases between the two ends. The CDR3 DNA follows: TGTGCCAGCAGTTTTCAAACCTACGAGCAGTACTTC. Its protein product is CASSFQTYEQYF.

The table lists this clonotype with a few counts. V gene TRBV6-5 combines with J gene TRBJ1-2; no clear D gene. CDR1 MNHEY and CDR2 SVGAGI come from the germline V gene. Trimming left V 0 bases short and J 4 bases short, with 9 bases between. The CDR3 length is 14 residues. The CDR3 DNA reads TGTGCCAGCAGTTACTCTGGGCGCCGCTATGGCTACACCTTC. This encodes CASSYSGRRYGYTF.

The chain combines TRBV27 with TRBJ2-1; D remains unclear. V was clipped by 5 bases and J by 1 base, with 15 bases between them. Germline V lookup: CDR1 MNHEY, CDR2 SMNVEV (reference sequence). The CDR3 spans 16 residues. The CDR3 here is CASSPPGVSSYNEQFF. DNA for the CDR3: TGTGCCAGCAGTCCTCCCGGAGTATCTTCCTACAATGAGCAGTTCTTC.

This clonotype was detected a few times. The chain recombines TRBV6-5 with TRBJ1-5; D ambiguous. V lost 2 bases and J 0 bases, leaving 5 bases between the germline ends. The length of the CDR3 is 14 residues. Germline-derived CDR1 and CDR2 are MNHEY and SVGAGI. The CDR3 coding sequence is TGTGCCAGCAGTTACAGGTCTAGCAATCAGCCCCAGCATTTT. Protein: CASSYRSSNQPQHF.

There are a few counts of this clonotype. The rearrangement links TRBV11-2 to TRBJ2-5; D unresolved. Germline assignment: CDR1 SGHAT and CDR2 FQNNGV. V was clipped by 3 bases and J by 6 bases, with 11 bases between them. This CDR3 is 13 amino acids long. CDR3 nucleotide sequence: TGTGCCAGCAGCTTCGAGACACGACAGACCCAGTACTTC. This sequence encodes CASSFETRQTQYF.

This clonotype was found many times. The chain uses TRBV5-1 and TRBJ1-1, with unresolved D. Germline V gene lookup returns CDR1 SGHRS and CDR2 YFSETQ. The V gene lost 4 bases and the J gene lost 1 base, with 8 bases spanning the gap. The CDR3 extends over 13 amino acids. CDR3 sequence reads: CASSSAANTEAFF. The DNA for the CDR3 is TGCGCCAGCAGCAGCGCAGCGAACACTGAAGCTTTCTTT.

The J gene is TRBJ1-4, the V gene TRBV5-5; no clear D. Trimming cost V 0 bases and J 4 bases, with 10 bases left between them. The germline gives CDR1 SGHKS, CDR2 YYEKEE (reference sequence). The length of the CDR3 is 15 residues. CDR3 in amino acids: CASSLESSGNEKLFF. The DNA for the CDR3 is TGTGCCAGCAGCTTGGAGAGCAGTGGTAATGAAAAACTGTTTTTT.

This clonotype has more than one count but fewer than ten. The V gene is TRBV9, the J gene TRBJ2-1, with D possibly matching TRBD1 (6 bases). In germline, CDR1 is SGDLS, CDR2 YYNGEE. CDR3 length: 17 amino acids. Deletions cut 3 bases from V and 0 bases from J, with 16 bases between. The CDR3 sequence: CASSERDISSSYNEQFF. CDR3 DNA sequence: TGTGCCAGCAGCGAAAGGGACATTTCCAGCTCCTACAATGAGCAGTTCTTC.

V gene TRBV2 combines with J gene TRBJ2-6, with D unclear. Germline CDR1 and CDR2: SNHLY and FYNNEI. CDR3 size: 15 residues. Trimming pared 3 bases from V and 4 bases from J, leaving 10 bases between. CDR3 amino acids: CASSERNSGANVLTF. Written as DNA, the CDR3 is TGTGCCAGCAGTGAGAGGAACTCCGGGGCCAACGTCCTGACTTTC. The variable domain in full, with the rest retrieved from reference TRBV2 and TRBJ2-6, is EPEVTQTPSHQVTQMGQEVILRCVPISNHLYFYWYRQILGQKVEFLVSFYNNEISEKSEIFDDQFSVERPDGSNFTLKIRSTKLEDSAMYFCASSERNSGANVLTFGAGSRLTVL.

This clonotype was seen many times. J is TRBJ2-1 and V is TRBV5-1, with 8 bases lining up with TRBD2. Germline V CDR1 and CDR2: SGHRS, YFSETQ. V lost 5 bases and J lost 2; bases outside the gene matches: 6. CDR3 size: 15 residues. In DNA, the CDR3 is TGCGCCAGCAGTGAGCTGCGGGAGGCCTACAATGAGCAGTTCTTC. Protein: CASSELREAYNEQFF.